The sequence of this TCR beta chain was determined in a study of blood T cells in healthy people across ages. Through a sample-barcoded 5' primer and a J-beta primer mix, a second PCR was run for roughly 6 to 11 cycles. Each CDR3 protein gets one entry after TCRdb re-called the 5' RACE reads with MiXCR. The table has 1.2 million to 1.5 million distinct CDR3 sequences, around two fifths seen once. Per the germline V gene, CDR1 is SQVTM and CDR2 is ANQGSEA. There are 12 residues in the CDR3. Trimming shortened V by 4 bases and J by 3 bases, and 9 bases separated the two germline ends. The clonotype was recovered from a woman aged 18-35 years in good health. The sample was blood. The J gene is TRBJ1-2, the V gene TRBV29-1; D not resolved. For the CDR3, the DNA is TGCAGCGTTGCCGGCAATGACTATGGCTACACCTTC. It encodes CSVAGNDYGYTF. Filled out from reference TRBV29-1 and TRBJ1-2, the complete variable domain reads SAVISQKPSRDICQRGTSLTIQCQVDSQVTMMFWYRQQPGQSLTLIATANQGSEATYESGFVIDKFPISRPNLTFSTLTVSNMSPEDSSIYLCSVAGNDYGYTFGSGTRLTVV.